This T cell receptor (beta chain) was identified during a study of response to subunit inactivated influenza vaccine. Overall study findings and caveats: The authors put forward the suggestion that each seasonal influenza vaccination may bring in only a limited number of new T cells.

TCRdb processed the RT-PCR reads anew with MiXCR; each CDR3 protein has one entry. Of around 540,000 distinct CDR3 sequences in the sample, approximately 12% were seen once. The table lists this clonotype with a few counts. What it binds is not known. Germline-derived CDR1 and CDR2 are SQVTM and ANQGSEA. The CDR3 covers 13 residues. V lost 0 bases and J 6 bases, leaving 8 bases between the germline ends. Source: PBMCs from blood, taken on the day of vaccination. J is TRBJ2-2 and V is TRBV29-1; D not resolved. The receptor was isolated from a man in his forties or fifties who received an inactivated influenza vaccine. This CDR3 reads CSVEDMGSGELFF. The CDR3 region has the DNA TGCAGCGTTGAAGATATGGGTTCCGGGGAGCTGTTTTTT.